A selection of T cell receptor beta chains follows, all from one sample in a study of T cell changes during pregnancy in multiple sclerosis. Here immunoSEQ multiplex PCR was the method, and the copy in TCRdb shows in-frame clones only, minus some. The sample records about 35,000 clones, approximately 90% being singletons. The sample here was CD4+ T cells from peripheral blood mononuclear cells, taken in the third trimester of pregnancy. These receptors were taken from a female donor in good health, enrolled as a control in a pregnancy study. Each CDR3 is given with its conserved first and last residue. A D gene is named only where the DNA matches it firmly. Part of the rows lack a size; the others show once, few, many or a class for expanded clones.

TRBJ1-1 . TRBV29-1 . CSGWDLGGTEAFF TGCAGCGGGTGGGATCTCGGGGGCACTGAAGCTTTCTTT
TRBJ1-1 few TRBV29-1 TRBD1 CSVGDRGATEAFF TGCAGCGTTGGGGACAGGGGAGCCACTGAAGCTTTCTTT
TRBJ2-5 . TRBV7-2 TRBD2 CASSPWGGEETQYF TGTGCCAGCAGCCCCTGGGGGGGGGAAGAGACCCAGTACTTC
TRBJ2-3 . TRBV7-9 . CASSLTVAVANTDTQYF TGTGCCAGCAGCTTAACGGTAGCGGTCGCTAACACAGATACGCAGTATTTT
TRBJ2-1 once TRBV6-5 TRBD2 CASTGAGGYNEQFF TGTGCCAGCACTGGGGCGGGAGGGTACAATGAGCAGTTCTTC
TRBJ2-3 . TRBV5-4 TRBD2 CASSPGLGGLVTDTQYF TGTGCCAGCAGCCCCGGGTTGGGGGGACTAGTCACAGATACGCAGTATTTT
TRBJ2-1 . TRBV11-2 TRBD2 CASSILPGLAGVGEQFF TGTGCCAGCAGCATACTACCGGGACTAGCGGGAGTGGGTGAGCAGTTCTTC
TRBJ1-4 . TRBV10-1 . CASSESGANEKLFF TGCGCCAGCAGTGAGTCCGGGGCTAATGAAAAACTGTTTTTT
TRBJ2-1 . TRBV7-9 TRBD2 CASSTLAGDNEQFF TGTGCCAGCAGCACCCTAGCGGGAGACAATGAGCAGTTCTTC
TRBJ1-2 . TRBV5-6 . CASRTMTGGYGYTF TGTGCCAGCAGGACTATGACAGGTGGCTATGGCTACACCTTC
TRBJ1-4 . TRBV9 TRBD1 CASSGLTGGVEKLFF TGTGCCAGCAGCGGATTGACAGGGGGTGTTGAAAAACTGTTTTTT
TRBJ1-4 . TRBV7-2 . CASSADTATNEKLFF TGTGCCAGCAGCGCAGACACCGCAACTAATGAAAAACTGTTTTTT
TRBJ2-7 . TRBV9 TRBD2 CASSFRGEDEQYF TGTGCCAGCAGCTTCCGGGGGGAGGACGAGCAGTACTTC
TRBJ1-2 . TRBV6-5 . CASSYDSDYGYTF TGTGCCAGCAGTTACGACAGCGACTATGGCTACACCTTC
TRBJ1-6 . TRBV27 . CASRPGIGNSPLHF TGTGCCAGCAGACCAGGGATAGGTAATTCACCCCTCCACTTT
TRBJ2-4 . TRBV10-3 TRBD1 CAISDQGQGNNQYF TGTGCCATCAGTGACCAAGGACAGGGAAATAATCAGTACTTC
TRBJ1-1 . TRBV29-1 . CSVVGPRLNTEAFF TGCAGCGTTGTGGGGCCACGCTTGAACACTGAAGCTTTCTTT
TRBJ1-1 . TRBV7-8 . CASSTQGGENTEAFF TGTGCCAGCAGCACTCAAGGCGGGGAGAACACTGAAGCTTTCTTT
TRBJ1-6 . TRBV14 . CASSQVGGSNNSPLHF TGTGCCAGCAGCCAAGTAGGCGGCTCCAATAATTCACCCCTCCACTTT
TRBJ2-5 . TRBV11-3 . CASSYTREETQYF TGTGCCAGCAGCTACACTAGAGAAGAGACCCAGTACTTC
TRBJ2-7 . TRBV2 . CASLGQPYEQYF TGTGCCAGCCTTGGACAGCCCTACGAGCAGTACTTC
TRBJ2-1 . TRBV10-2 . CASSGPPSANNEQFF TGCGCCAGCAGTGGTCCCCCGAGTGCGAACAATGAGCAGTTCTTC
TRBJ2-5 . TRBV28 TRBD2 CASRRTSGRETQYF TGTGCCAGCAGGAGGACTAGCGGGCGAGAGACCCAGTACTTC
TRBJ1-1 once TRBV4-1 . CASSQDSLGLREAFF TGCGCCAGCAGCCAAGATAGTCTTGGGCTCCGTGAAGCTTTCTTT
TRBJ1-1 once TRBV20-1 . CSPKSRDVAFF TGCAGCCCCAAGTCCAGGGATGTAGCTTTCTTT
TRBJ1-5 . TRBV7-8 . CASSLGPQGAGRNQPQHF TGTGCCAGCAGCTTAGGACCCCAGGGAGCGGGTCGCAATCAGCCCCAGCATTTT
TRBJ1-3 once TRBV5-4 . CASSPNSGNTIYF TGTGCCAGCAGCCCAAACTCTGGAAACACCATATATTTT
TRBJ2-5 . TRBV28 . CASLAGGGVQETQYF TGTGCCAGCCTGGCAGGCGGAGGTGTCCAAGAGACCCAGTACTTC
TRBJ2-3 . TRBV5-1 . CASSLLAEDTQYF TGCGCCAGCAGTCTTTTGGCGGAAGATACGCAGTATTTT
TRBJ1-4 . TRBV5-4 . CASSPYGQQNEKLFF TGTGCCAGCAGCCCCTATGGACAGCAGAATGAAAAACTGTTTTTT
TRBJ1-1 few TRBV18 TRBD1 CASSPRQGHEAFF TGTGCCAGCTCACCACGACAGGGGCATGAAGCTTTCTTT